These 12 T cell receptor beta chains were sequenced from one sample in a study of control samples from healthy donors and cancer patients. Sequencing was performed with immunoSEQ multiplex PCR; in TCRdb, only in-frame clones are kept and a portion is missing. The sample consists of about 51,000 clones, 80% of them appearing once. The sequencing sample was made of blood. The receptors shown here come from a man aged 65 to 79 in good health.

V and J are TRBV5-1 and TRBJ2-5; D is perhaps TRBD1 (6 bases). The V and J ends lost 4 bases and 2 bases respectively, with 21 bases between them. Germline CDR1 and CDR2: SGHRS and YFSETQ. The CDR3 length is 17 residues. The CDR3 spells CASSPVPGHVPQETQYF. In DNA form, the CDR3 reads TGCGCCAGCAGCCCAGTCCCGGGACACGTCCCGCAAGAGACCCAGTACTTC.

The CDR3 sequence: CASSSGGAGFGTGELFF. The CDR3 bases are TGTGCCAGCAGCTCCGGGGGGGCCGGGTTCGGCACCGGGGAGCTGTTTTTT. This sequence joins TRBV5-4 and TRBJ2-2, with TRBD2 matching over 8 bases. The V segment lost 3 bases and the J segment 4 bases; nucleotides outside the gene matches: 11. CDR3 size: 17 residues. Germline-derived CDR1 and CDR2 are SGHNT and YYREEE (reference sequence).

The J gene is TRBJ2-7, the V gene TRBV7-6, with a tentative D call TRBD1 (8 bases). Per germline, CDR1 SGHVS and CDR2 FNYEAQ. Trimming took 5 bases from V and 5 from J, leaving 19 bases between them. This CDR3 has 15 amino acids. CDR3: CASSPGGGGIDEQYF. The CDR3 nucleotides are TGTGCCAGCAGCCCAGGGGGCGGGGGTATCGACGAGCAGTACTTC.

The rearrangement uses TRBV4-2 and TRBJ2-3; tentatively, D is TRBD2 (6 bases). V was trimmed by 4 bases and J by 2 bases, leaving 7 bases between them. This CDR3 is 13 amino acids long. Germline values: CDR1 LGHNA, CDR2 YNFKEQ. The DNA for the CDR3 is TGTGCCAGCAGCCGGGGACTCACAGATACGCAGTATTTT. Translation gives CASSRGLTDTQYF.

The V call is TRBV11-2, the J call TRBJ2-2; D not resolved. V was trimmed by 7 bases and J by 0 bases, leaving 12 bases between them. The CDR3 length is 15 residues. Germline values: CDR1 SGHAT, CDR2 FQNNGV. CDR3 nucleotides: TGTGCCAGCACTCCCCAGGCAGCGAACACCGGGGAGCTGTTTTTT. This translates into CASTPQAANTGELFF.

This clone was counted a single time. J is TRBJ2-3 and V is TRBV28; unclear D gene. The CDR3 covers 18 residues. Trimming stripped 7 bases from V and 0 bases from J, with 23 bases between. Germline CDR1 is MDHEN and CDR2 is SYDVKM. The CDR3 region is CASTSSLEIAASTDTQYF. In nucleotides, the CDR3 is TGTGCCAGCACCTCTTCCCTCGAGATAGCTGCTAGCACAGATACGCAGTATTTT.

The rearrangement uses TRBV19 and TRBJ1-1, with D maybe TRBD1 (5 bases). The CDR3 spans 15 residues. Trimming removed 8 bases from V and 5 bases from J, with 21 bases in between. Germline V gives CDR1 LNHDA, CDR2 SQIVND (reference sequence). CDR3 sequence (DNA): TGTGCCAGTGGGGTCTTAGGGGAACGGAGGACTGAAGCTTTCTTT. Amino acids: CASGVLGERRTEAFF.

V usage is TRBV5-1 and J usage is TRBJ2-2, with TRBD2 matching 13 bases. This CDR3 contains 15 residues. Germline loops: CDR1 SGHRS, CDR2 YFSETQ. J gave up 6 bases and V 7 bases, and 6 bases lay outside the gene matches. In nucleotides, the CDR3 is TGCGCCAGCCAGGGACTAGCGGGATCTCCCGGGGAGCTGTTTTTT. This gives the protein CASQGLAGSPGELFF.

The chain recombines TRBV5-4 with TRBJ2-3; 15 bases agree with TRBD2. Germline lookup yields CDR1 SGHNT and CDR2 YYREEE (reference sequence). The CDR3 totals 17 residues. The V and J ends lost 4 bases and 4 bases, in that order; junction bases with no gene match: 7. The CDR3 here is CASSPGLAGGYADTQYF. The CDR3 region has the DNA TGTGCCAGCAGCCCCGGACTAGCGGGAGGGTACGCAGATACGCAGTATTTT.

The genes are TRBV24-1 and TRBJ2-2; the D is unclear. Germline V gives CDR1 KGHDR, CDR2 SFDVKD. Trimming took off 6 bases at V and 3 bases at J, with 7 bases between the two ends. The CDR3 consists of 13 residues. The CDR3 protein is CATSLPYTGELFF. The CDR3 DNA is TGTGCCACCAGTCTTCCTTACACCGGGGAGCTGTTTTTT.

The chain uses TRBV10-2 and TRBJ2-7, with a weak D call TRBD1 (6 bases). Trimming took 4 bases from V and 12 from J, leaving 19 bases between them. Germline V gene lookup returns CDR1 WSHSY and CDR2 SAAADI. The CDR3 contains 13 residues. CDR3 in amino acids: CASSGTTGTVGYF. In DNA, the CDR3 is TGCGCCAGCAGTGGCACAACAGGGACGGTAGGGTACTTC.

With respect to this clone: Within the sample, other DNA sequences also encode this same CDR3. The V and J genes are TRBV28 and TRBJ1-1; 8 nucleotides agree with TRBD1. CDR1 and CDR2 (germline): MDHEN, SYDVKM. This CDR3 spans 15 amino acids. The J segment lost 5 bases and the V segment lost 8 bases, leaving 13 bases of the junction unmatched. The CDR3 coding sequence is TGTGCCAGCGGCGGTACGGACACAGGGGGGACTGAAGCTTTCTTT. The encoded protein is CASGGTDTGGTEAFF.